Following are 30 T cell receptor beta chains from one sample sequenced in a study of cytomegalovirus exposure and HLA in healthy donors. Assay used: immunoSEQ multiplex PCR; TCRdb lists only in-frame clones, some missing. The data contain 150,000 to 200,000 clones, about nine tenths of them singletons. Source material: PBMCs. The receptors derive from a woman between 18 and 30 years old in good health and CMV-seropositive.

The chain joins TRBV10-1 to TRBJ2-2; TRBD2 matches 7 bases. V trimming: 2 bases; J trimming: 3 bases; junction bases outside the gene matches: 6. The CDR3 has 16 residues. Germline V gene data show CDR1 as WNHNN and CDR2 as SYGVQD (reference sequence). In DNA, the CDR3 is TGCGCCAGCAGTGAGGCGGGAGTGGTGGACACCGGGGAGCTGTTTTTT. Protein sequence: CASSEAGVVDTGELFF.

The rearrangement joins TRBV6-1 to TRBJ1-4; 9 nucleotides agree with TRBD1. The CDR3 runs 15 residues. Germline lookup yields CDR1 MNHNS and CDR2 SASEGT. V lost 4 bases to trimming and J lost 4 bases; unmatched junction nucleotides: 4. CDR3 in DNA: TGTGCCAGCAGTGCAAGGACAGGGGTTAATGAAAAACTGTTTTTT. It translates to CASSARTGVNEKLFF.

The chain links TRBV7-8 to TRBJ2-2, with a tentative D call TRBD1 (6 bases). The V gene lost 1 base and the J gene lost 5 bases, with 11 bases spanning the gap. Germline-derived CDR1 and CDR2 are SGHVS and FQNEAQ. CDR3 length: 15 residues. In nucleotides, the CDR3 is TGTGCCAGCAGCTTAGTACAGGGTCGGACCGGGGAGCTGTTTTTT. This encodes CASSLVQGRTGELFF.

As for this clone: Other DNA sequences in the sample encode the same CDR3. The J gene is TRBJ2-2, the V gene TRBV9, with 10 positions matching TRBD1. The germline gives CDR1 SGDLS, CDR2 YYNGEE. This CDR3 region has 15 residues. Trimming cost V 0 bases and J 4 bases; bases outside gene matches: 0. Here the CDR3 reads CASSVGTGGTGELFF. The CDR3, as DNA: TGTGCCAGCAGCGTAGGGACAGGGGGCACCGGGGAGCTGTTTTTT.

The chain joins TRBV10-3 to TRBJ2-5; 15 positions agree with TRBD2. The CDR3 has 16 amino acids. The junction had 7 bases not matched to a gene; V was cut back by 6 bases and J by 5 bases. CDR1 and CDR2 from the germline V gene are ENHRY and SYGVKD. CDR3 region: CAISTGLAGGMETQYF. The CDR3 DNA sequence: TGTGCCATCAGCACGGGACTAGCGGGAGGTATGGAGACCCAGTACTTC.

The chain has TRBV11-2 and TRBJ1-1; TRBD1 matches 7 bases. There are 14 residues in the CDR3. V shed 1 base and J 11 bases; nucleotides not matched to a gene: 10. CDR1 SGHAT and CDR2 FQNNGV come from the germline V gene. As DNA, the CDR3 is TGTGCCAGCAGCTTAGTACGATCGGGACAGAGCGCTTTCTTT. Translating gives CASSLVRSGQSAFF.

This chain's CDR3 is CASSWGLSGNTIYF. In nucleotides, the CDR3 is TGTGCCAGCAGCTGGGGCCTTTCTGGAAACACCATATATTTT. This chain links TRBV5-6 with TRBJ1-3, with a weak D call TRBD1 (5 bases). The V and J ends lost 3 bases and 1 base respectively, with 8 bases between them. Per the germline V gene, CDR1 is SGHDT and CDR2 is YYEEEE. This CDR3 contains 14 residues.

The chain couples TRBV15 to TRBJ2-7; D is unresolved. CDR1 is LNHNV, CDR2 YYDKDF, per germline (reference sequence). This CDR3 has 13 residues. Trimming shortened V by 6 bases and J by 2 bases, and 11 bases separated the two germline ends. The CDR3 protein is CATSSSKPYEQYF. CDR3 sequence (DNA): TGTGCCACCAGTTCTAGTAAACCCTACGAGCAGTACTTC.

The rearrangement joins TRBV4-2 to TRBJ2-5, with 9 nucleotides matching TRBD2. The V gene's germline CDR1 is LGHNA and CDR2 YNFKEQ. Losses at the gene ends were 1 base for V and 2 bases for J; bases not matched to a gene: 5. This CDR3 region has 16 residues. CDR3: CASSQVGSGRQETQYF. The CDR3 coding sequence is TGTGCCAGCAGCCAAGTAGGGAGCGGGAGGCAAGAGACCCAGTACTTC.

The rearrangement joins TRBV5-1 to TRBJ2-5; TRBD1 aligns across 11 bases. CDR1 SGHRS and CDR2 YFSETQ come from the germline V gene. The CDR3 sequence is 24 residues long. V was pared by 2 bases and J by 2 bases, with 29 bases of the junction left unmatched. This CDR3 is CASSLTGTGGSSSFRPQLQETQYF. The CDR3, as DNA: TGCGCCAGCAGCTTAACCGGGACAGGGGGGTCATCCTCCTTTCGCCCACAACTTCAAGAGACCCAGTACTTC.

V usage is TRBV4-1 and J usage is TRBJ2-1; D may be TRBD1 (5 bases). The CDR3 totals 13 residues. Germline CDR1 MGHRA, CDR2 YSYEKL. Deletions cut 5 bases from V and 9 bases from J, with 14 bases between. Here the CDR3 reads CASSTLVRGEQFF. In DNA form, the CDR3 reads TGCGCCAGCAGCACCCTTGTTAGGGGTGAGCAGTTCTTC.

V is TRBV12-5 and J is TRBJ1-2; D unclear. Trimming pared 0 bases from V and 5 bases from J, leaving 13 bases between. The CDR3 contains 15 residues. Per the germline V gene, CDR1 is LGHNT and CDR2 is FRNRAP. The CDR3 region is CASGLVLPRWYGYTF. The CDR3, as DNA: TGTGCTAGTGGTTTGGTACTCCCCAGGTGGTATGGCTACACCTTC.

The chain carries TRBV5-6 and TRBJ1-1; D not certain. V lost 6 bases and J 1 base, leaving 7 bases between the germline ends. The CDR3 extends over 12 amino acids. Germline lookup yields CDR1 SGHDT and CDR2 YYEEEE. CDR3: CASKWQNTEAFF. The CDR3 bases are TGTGCCAGCAAGTGGCAGAACACTGAAGCTTTCTTT.

The CDR3 protein is CASSVGEVYGYTF. CDR3 nucleotides: TGTGCCAGCAGCGTAGGAGAAGTATATGGCTACACCTTC. The chain links TRBV9 to TRBJ1-2; no clear D. V lost 0 bases, J lost 5 bases, and 8 bases lay in between. CDR3 length: 13 amino acids. In germline, CDR1 is SGDLS, CDR2 YYNGEE.

This rearrangement joins TRBV25-1 to TRBJ1-2; 10 bases agree with TRBD1. V lost 7 bases, J lost 5 bases, and 10 bases stayed unmatched. Germline lookup yields CDR1 MGHDK and CDR2 SYGVNS. The CDR3 spans 15 residues. The CDR3 is CASTTSMDRGYGYTF. In DNA, the CDR3 is TGTGCCAGCACCACCTCGATGGACAGGGGGTATGGCTACACCTTC.

This chain joins TRBV2 and TRBJ2-1; TRBD1 agrees at 9 bases. V lost 4 bases and J lost 9; bases outside the gene matches: 7. CDR1 SNHLY and CDR2 FYNNEI come from the germline V gene. This CDR3 is 14 amino acids long. CDR3 nucleotide sequence: TGTGCCAGCAGTGGGGACAGGGTTGGACCTGAGCAGTTCTTC. It yields the protein CASSGDRVGPEQFF.

The gene calls are TRBV6-5 and TRBJ2-3; TRBD1 aligns across 8 bases. The CDR3 covers 15 residues. V was pared by 8 bases and J by 2 bases, with 9 bases of the junction left unmatched. Germline V CDR1 and CDR2: MNHEY, SVGAGI. The CDR3 nucleotides are TGTGCCAGCGGAAGGGGACAGGCGGCCACAGATACGCAGTATTTT. Residues: CASGRGQAATDTQYF.

The chain employs TRBV6-5 and TRBJ2-1, with 9 bases aligning to TRBD1. Germline CDR1 reads MNHEY; CDR2 reads SVGAGI. The CDR3 runs 15 residues. Trimming removed 6 bases from V and 4 bases from J; junction bases left unmatched: 7. The DNA of the CDR3 is TGTGCCAGCAGGCGGACAGGGGCCATATACAATGAGCAGTTCTTC. It codes for CASRRTGAIYNEQFF.

The DNA for the CDR3 is TGTGCCAGCACCCAGGGGCAGGTGGTCGGGACCCAGTACTTC. Its translation is CASTQGQVVGTQYF. The V call is TRBV6-5, the J call TRBJ2-5, with D possibly matching TRBD1 (6 bases). Germline V gene data show CDR1 as MNHEY and CDR2 as SVGAGI. V lost 7 bases and J lost 7, with 19 bases in between. CDR3 length equals 14 residues.

The chain is built from TRBV9 and TRBJ1-2; 9 nucleotides match TRBD1. V lost 0 bases to trimming and J lost 7 bases; unmatched junction nucleotides: 7. The CDR3 length is 15 residues. CDR1 and CDR2 from the germline V gene are SGDLS and YYNGEE. This chain's CDR3 is CASSVEAGDRAGYTF. As DNA, the CDR3 is TGTGCCAGCAGCGTAGAGGCGGGGGACAGGGCTGGCTACACCTTC. The variable domain in full, completed from reference TRBV9 and TRBJ1-2, reads DSGVTQTPKHLITATGQRVTLRCSPRSGDLSVYWYQQSLDQGLQFLIQYYNGEERAKGNILERFSAQQFPDLHSELNLSSLELGDSALYFCASSVEAGDRAGYTFGSGTRLTVV.

The chain has TRBV4-1 and TRBJ2-7; maybe TRBD1 (6 bases). The CDR3 contains 13 residues. Trimming took off 4 bases at V and 6 bases at J, with 13 bases between the two ends. Germline CDR1 reads MGHRA; CDR2 reads YSYEKL. DNA for the CDR3: TGCGCCAGCAGCCCTGGGACCAGGGGCGAGCAGTACTTC. Translating gives CASSPGTRGEQYF.

This clone was seen a few times. The chain has TRBV5-5 and TRBJ2-1; 7 positions agree with TRBD1. The length of the CDR3 is 12 residues. Germline V lookup: CDR1 SGHKS, CDR2 YYEKEE (reference sequence). V was clipped by 2 bases and J by 11 bases; unmatched bases: 4. The CDR3 DNA follows: TGTGCCAGCAGCTTTGACAGGGTTAAGCAGTTCTTC. It encodes CASSFDRVKQFF.

CDR3 sequence: CASSLIGTSGRTDTQYF. CDR3 nucleotides: TGTGCCAGCAGCCTAATCGGGACTAGCGGGAGGACAGATACGCAGTATTTT. V is TRBV27 and J is TRBJ2-3; 15 bases align to TRBD2. Germline V gene lookup returns CDR1 MNHEY and CDR2 SMNVEV (reference sequence). V lost 6 bases and J lost 3; bases outside the gene matches: 7. This CDR3 spans 17 amino acids.

V is TRBV4-1 and J is TRBJ2-7; TRBD1 might be the D (5 bases). The germline V gene has CDR1 MGHRA and CDR2 YSYEKL. V was trimmed by 1 base and J by 2 bases, leaving 12 bases between them. The CDR3 length is 15 residues. The CDR3 coding sequence is TGCGCCAGCAGCCAAGTACAGGCTACGACCTACGAGCAGTACTTC. This sequence encodes CASSQVQATTYEQYF.

The rearrangement links TRBV18 to TRBJ2-7, with D perhaps TRBD1 (6 bases). V lost 2 bases, J lost 4 bases, and 12 bases lay in between. The CDR3 has 14 amino acids. Per the germline V gene, CDR1 is KGHSH and CDR2 is LQKENI. Written as DNA, the CDR3 is TGTGCCAGCTCACCATCGGACAGAACGTACGAGCAGTACTTC. Protein sequence: CASSPSDRTYEQYF.

The V and J genes are TRBV5-8 and TRBJ2-5, with D possibly matching TRBD2 (5 bases). Germline CDR1 reads SGHTS; CDR2 reads YDEGEE. The V end lost 0 bases, the J end lost 10 bases, and 7 bases lay between the germline ends. The CDR3 is made up of 11 amino acids. The CDR3 spells CASSLGLLQYF. CDR3 sequence (DNA): TGTGCCAGCAGCTTGGGACTACTCCAGTACTTC. Filled out from reference TRBV5-8 and TRBJ2-5, the complete variable domain reads EAGVTQSPTHLIKTRGQQATLRCSPISGHTSVYWYQQALGLGLQFLLWYDEGEERNRGNFPPRFSGRQFPNYSSELNVNALELEDSALYLCASSLGLLQYFGPGTRLLVL.

The chain is built from TRBV18 and TRBJ1-5; TRBD1 might be the D (5 bases). Per the germline V gene, CDR1 is KGHSH and CDR2 is LQKENI. The CDR3 is 12 amino acids. Trimming took off 3 bases at V and 9 bases at J, with 9 bases between the two ends. The CDR3 is CASSPGGGPQHF. The CDR3 DNA reads as TGTGCCAGCTCACCCGGGGGGGGGCCCCAGCATTTT.

The CDR3 nucleotides read TGTGCCAGTAGTATGCTTTCGGGAACTGGAAACACCATATATTTT. Amino acid sequence: CASSMLSGTGNTIYF. The chain has TRBV19 and TRBJ1-3; D remains ambiguous. Per germline, CDR1 LNHDA and CDR2 SQIVND (reference sequence). V lost 3 bases and J lost 2, with 11 bases in between. The CDR3 sequence is 15 residues long.

V gene TRBV9 combines with J gene TRBJ1-1; D is perhaps TRBD1 (6 bases). CDR3 length equals 15 residues. Trimming cost V 6 bases and J 3 bases, with 18 bases left between them. Germline assignment: CDR1 SGDLS and CDR2 YYNGEE. CDR3 protein: CASTATGTWDTEAFF. Here the CDR3 DNA reads TGTGCCAGCACGGCTACCGGGACATGGGACACTGAAGCTTTCTTT. Supplemented by reference TRBV9 and TRBJ1-1, the full variable domain reads DSGVTQTPKHLITATGQRVTLRCSPRSGDLSVYWYQQSLDQGLQFLIQYYNGEERAKGNILERFSAQQFPDLHSELNLSSLELGDSALYFCASTATGTWDTEAFFGQGTRLTVV.

The chain uses TRBV2 and TRBJ1-2; D is unclear. The CDR3 totals 12 residues. The V and J ends lost 0 bases and 6 bases respectively, with 5 bases between them. Germline V lookup: CDR1 SNHLY, CDR2 FYNNEI. The DNA of the CDR3 is TGTGCCAGCAGTGAAGCAGGAGATGGCTACACCTTC. Its translation: CASSEAGDGYTF.